This T cell receptor (beta chain) was sequenced in a study of vaccination and CD4 T cells after COVID-19. Researchers used the Oncomine TCR Beta short-read assay to sequence DNA from cultured CD4+ T cells. The genomic DNA was obtained from cultured CD4+ T cells by extraction with the QIAamp micro DNA kit. In TCRdb, the PCR reads were re-called with MiXCR into one record per CDR3 protein. The sample carries roughly 10,000 distinct CDR3 sequences, just under 45% recorded once. Regarding this clonotype: Its matching antigen is unknown.

Treatment: roughly 11-day PBMC culture with coronavirus spike peptide pools or control peptides (ViraFEST assay). Those CD4+ T cells from the unexposed donor predate the COVID-19 pandemic (2011-2018). The CDR3 extends over 15 amino acids. CDR1 is DFQATT and CDR2 is SNEGSKA in the germline V gene (reference sequence). The junction had 15 bases not matched to a gene; V was cut back by 6 bases and J by 7 bases. Sequencing was done on a sample of CD4+ T cells from blood, cultured in vitro. This receptor was taken from a human donor in good health. This chain joins TRBV20-1 and TRBJ2-1; 7 bases agree with TRBD2. The CDR3 sequence: CSATNGTWRGNEQFF. The CDR3 region has the DNA TGCAGTGCCACAAACGGAACGTGGCGGGGGAATGAGCAGTTCTTC.